Listed below are T cell receptor beta chains from one sample, sequenced in a study of blood T cell repertoires in COVID-19. This table comes from immunoSEQ multiplex PCR, and its TCRdb copy is limited to in-frame clones, with some not included. Among almost 200,000 clones, 89% were seen once, and the ten largest hold approximately 7.6%. What was sequenced was PBMCs or T cells enriched from blood (not recorded which). These receptors originate from a woman in her late teens or twenties who had recovered from COVID-19. Both conserved end residues are part of each CDR3. D genes are given only for firm matches. Some rows have no size entry. The others give once, few or many, or a class for an expanded clone.

v_gene	j_gene	abundance	d_gene	CDR3nt	CDR3aa
TRBV2	TRBJ2-7	NA	TRBD1	TGTGCCAGCAGTGGGGGCCCCCTGACAGGGCCCTACGAGCAGTACTTC	CASSGGPLTGPYEQYF
TRBV7-9	TRBJ2-3	NA	TRBD2	TGTGCCAGCAGCCGACTAGCGGGGAGTATAAATACGCAGTATTTT	CASSRLAGSINTQYF
TRBV6-1	TRBJ2-3	NA	NA	TGTGCCAGCAGTGAAGAGAGGGTGGGTCCTTTCTACACAGATACGCAGTATTTT	CASSEERVGPFYTDTQYF
TRBV2	TRBJ1-2	NA	TRBD1	TGTGCCAGCAGTGTCCAGACAGGGGGCGTGAATGGCTACACCTTC	CASSVQTGGVNGYTF
TRBV9	TRBJ1-2	NA	TRBD1	TGTGCCAGCAAGCCCGCCGGGACAGTATATGGCTACACCTTC	CASKPAGTVYGYTF
TRBV28	TRBJ1-5	NA	NA	TGTGCCAGCGGACCCAGGGGCCGGGGCAATCAGCCCCAGCATTTT	CASGPRGRGNQPQHF
TRBV4-1	TRBJ1-2	NA	NA	TGCGCCAGCAGCCAAGACGGACACTCTACAGGCTACACCTTC	CASSQDGHSTGYTF
TRBV9	TRBJ2-7	NA	NA	TGTGCCAGCAGCGTGGGAGAGACCTCCTACGAGCAGTACTTC	CASSVGETSYEQYF
TRBV2	TRBJ2-2	NA	NA	TGTGCCAGCAGTTCACGCGGACAGATGAACACCGGGGAGCTGTTTTTT	CASSSRGQMNTGELFF
TRBV27	TRBJ2-6	NA	TRBD1	TGTGCCAGCACCCCTGGGGCAGGGGGCTTAACTCTGGGGGCCAACGTCCTGACTTTC	CASTPGAGGLTLGANVLTF
TRBV4-2	TRBJ1-5	NA	NA	TGTGCCAGCAGCCAAGAGGCGGGCGTTCTCCATCAGCCCCAGCATTTT	CASSQEAGVLHQPQHF
TRBV28	TRBJ2-7	once	NA	TGTGCCAGCAGGGGAGCACTCAGCTCCTACGAGCAGTACTTC	CASRGALSSYEQYF
TRBV29-1	TRBJ1-5	once	TRBD1	TGCAGCGTTGCCGACAGGGTGGGTCAGCCCCAGCATTTT	CSVADRVGQPQHF
TRBV5-1	TRBJ1-1	once	TRBD1	TGCGCCAGCAGCTTTAACAGGGGGAACACTGAAGCTTTCTTT	CASSFNRGNTEAFF
TRBV6-5	TRBJ1-4	NA	NA	TGTGCCAGCAGACCCGGGGAGGTTAATGAAAAACTGTTTTTT	CASRPGEVNEKLFF
TRBV19	TRBJ2-1	NA	NA	TGTGCCAGTAGTACCCAAAGGGAGCTGGCTAATGAGCAGTTCTTC	CASSTQRELANEQFF
TRBV5-1	TRBJ2-3	NA	TRBD2	TGCGCCAGCAGCACGACCCGGGGACTAGCGGGGGGAGATACGCAGTATTTT	CASSTTRGLAGGDTQYF
TRBV29-1	TRBJ2-1	NA	NA	TGCAGCGTTTTAGGGGGATCCTACAATGAGCAGTTCTTC	CSVLGGSYNEQFF
TRBV6-1	TRBJ2-1	few	NA	TGTGCCAGCAGTGACGGGGACTCAAATGAGCAGTTCTTC	CASSDGDSNEQFF
TRBV12-3/TRBV12-4	TRBJ1-2	few	NA	TGTGCCAGCAGTTTCGGTGTGGATGGCTACACCTTC	CASSFGVDGYTF
TRBV10-3	TRBJ1-2	NA	TRBD1	TGTGCCATCAGTGACCCCTCGGACAGGGGCTATGGCTACACCTTC	CAISDPSDRGYGYTF
TRBV5-1	TRBJ1-3	NA	TRBD1	TGCGCCAGCAGCAGCGAGGGGGCGAGAGGAAACACCATATATTTT	CASSSEGARGNTIYF